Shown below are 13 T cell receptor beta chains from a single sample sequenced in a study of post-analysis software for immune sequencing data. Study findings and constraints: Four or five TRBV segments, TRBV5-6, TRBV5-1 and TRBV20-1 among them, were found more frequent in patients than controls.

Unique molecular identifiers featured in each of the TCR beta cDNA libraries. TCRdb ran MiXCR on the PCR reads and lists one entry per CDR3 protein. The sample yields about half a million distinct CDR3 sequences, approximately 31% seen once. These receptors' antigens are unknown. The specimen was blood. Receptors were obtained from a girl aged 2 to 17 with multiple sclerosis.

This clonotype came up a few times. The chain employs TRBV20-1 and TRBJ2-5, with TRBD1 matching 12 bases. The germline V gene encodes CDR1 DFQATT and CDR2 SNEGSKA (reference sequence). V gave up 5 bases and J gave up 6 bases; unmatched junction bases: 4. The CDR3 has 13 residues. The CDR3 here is CSASGTGGQTQYF. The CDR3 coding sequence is TGCAGTGCTTCCGGGACAGGGGGCCAGACCCAGTACTTC.

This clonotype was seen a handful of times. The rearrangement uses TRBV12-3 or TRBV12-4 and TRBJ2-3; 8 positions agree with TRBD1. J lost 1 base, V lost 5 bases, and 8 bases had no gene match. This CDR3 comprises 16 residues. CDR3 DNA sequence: TGTGCCAGCAGTCCCAGGGGGCTGGGGGGCACAGATACGCAGTATTTT. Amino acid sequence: CASSPRGLGGTDTQYF.

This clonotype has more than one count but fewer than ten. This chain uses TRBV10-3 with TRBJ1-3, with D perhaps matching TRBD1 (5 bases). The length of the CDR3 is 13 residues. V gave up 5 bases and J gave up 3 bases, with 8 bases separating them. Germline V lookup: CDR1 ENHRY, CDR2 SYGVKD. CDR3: CAISLDNGNTIYF. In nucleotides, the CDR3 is TGTGCCATCAGTCTGGACAATGGAAACACCATATATTTT.

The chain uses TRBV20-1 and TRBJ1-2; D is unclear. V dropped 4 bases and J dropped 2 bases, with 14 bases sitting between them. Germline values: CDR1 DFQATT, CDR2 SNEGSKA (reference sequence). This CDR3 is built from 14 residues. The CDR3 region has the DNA TGCAGTGCTAATCCCCAGGTGCCGAACTATGGCTACACCTTC. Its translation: CSANPQVPNYGYTF.

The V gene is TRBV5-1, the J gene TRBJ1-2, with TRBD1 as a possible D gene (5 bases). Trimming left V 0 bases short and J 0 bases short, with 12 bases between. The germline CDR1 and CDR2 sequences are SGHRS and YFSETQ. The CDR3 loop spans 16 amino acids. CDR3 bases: TGCGCCAGCAGCTTGGAAGCGGGGCTAGCTAACTATGGCTACACCTTC. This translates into CASSLEAGLANYGYTF.

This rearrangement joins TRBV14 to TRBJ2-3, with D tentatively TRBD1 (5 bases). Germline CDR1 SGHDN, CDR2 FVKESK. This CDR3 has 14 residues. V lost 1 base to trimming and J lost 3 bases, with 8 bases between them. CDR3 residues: CASSQGQHTDTQYF. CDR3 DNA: TGTGCCAGCAGCCAAGGACAGCATACAGATACGCAGTATTTT.

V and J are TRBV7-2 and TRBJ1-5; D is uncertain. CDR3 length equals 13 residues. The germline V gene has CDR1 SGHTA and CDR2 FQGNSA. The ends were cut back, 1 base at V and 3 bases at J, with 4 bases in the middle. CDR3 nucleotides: TGTGCCAGCAGCTTAGTAGACAATCAGCCCCAGCATTTT. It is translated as CASSLVDNQPQHF.

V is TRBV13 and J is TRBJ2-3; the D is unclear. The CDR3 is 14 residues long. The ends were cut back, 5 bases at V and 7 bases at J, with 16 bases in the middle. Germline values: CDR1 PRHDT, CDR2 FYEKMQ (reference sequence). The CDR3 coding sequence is TGTGCCAGCAGCCTGCAGGATCAACGGAATACGCAGTATTTT. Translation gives CASSLQDQRNTQYF.

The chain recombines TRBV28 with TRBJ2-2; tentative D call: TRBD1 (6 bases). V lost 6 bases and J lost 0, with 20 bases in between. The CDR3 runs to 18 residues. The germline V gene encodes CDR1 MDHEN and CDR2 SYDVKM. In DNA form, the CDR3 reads TGTGCCAGCAGCTCAAATCCAATGGGACACGCGAACACCGGGGAGCTGTTTTTT. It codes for CASSSNPMGHANTGELFF.

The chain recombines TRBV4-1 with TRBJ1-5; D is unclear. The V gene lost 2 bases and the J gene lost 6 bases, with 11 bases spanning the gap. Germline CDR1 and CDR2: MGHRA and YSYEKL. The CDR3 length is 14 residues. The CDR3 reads CASSQRRTRQPQHF. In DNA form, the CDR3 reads TGCGCCAGCAGCCAAAGGCGGACCCGTCAGCCCCAGCATTTT.

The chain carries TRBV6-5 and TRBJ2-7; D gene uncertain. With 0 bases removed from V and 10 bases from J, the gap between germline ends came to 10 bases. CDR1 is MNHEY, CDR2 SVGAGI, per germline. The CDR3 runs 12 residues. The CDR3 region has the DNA TGTGCCAGCAGTTACTCGAAACATACCCAGTACTTC. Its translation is CASSYSKHTQYF.

The CDR3 here is CASSLGIGTGTVRGNQPQHF. CDR3 nucleotide sequence: TGTGCCAGCAGTTTAGGAATCGGGACAGGGACGGTTAGGGGCAATCAGCCCCAGCATTTT. This rearrangement joins TRBV12-3 or TRBV12-4 to TRBJ1-5; 9 bases match TRBD1. There are 20 residues in the CDR3. V lost 1 base to trimming and J lost 2 bases; unmatched junction nucleotides: 15.

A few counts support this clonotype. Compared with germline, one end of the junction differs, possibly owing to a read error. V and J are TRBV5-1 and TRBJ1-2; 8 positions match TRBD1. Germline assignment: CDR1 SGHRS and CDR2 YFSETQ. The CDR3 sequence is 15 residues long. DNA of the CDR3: TGTGCCAGCAGCTTGGGAGGACAGGGCCTCTATGGCTACACCTTC. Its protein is CASSLGGQGLYGYTF.